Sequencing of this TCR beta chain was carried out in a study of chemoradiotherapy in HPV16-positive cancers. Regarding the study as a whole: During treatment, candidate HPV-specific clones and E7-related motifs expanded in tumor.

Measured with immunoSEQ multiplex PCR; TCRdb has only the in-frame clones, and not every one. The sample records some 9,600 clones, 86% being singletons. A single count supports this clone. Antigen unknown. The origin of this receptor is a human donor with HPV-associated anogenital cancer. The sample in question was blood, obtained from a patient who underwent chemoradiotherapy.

The DNA for the CDR3 is TGTGCCAGCAGGATACAGGGCTGGAACACTGAAGCTTTCTTT. It codes for CASRIQGWNTEAFF. The chain combines TRBV28 with TRBJ1-1, with D possibly matching TRBD1 (6 bases). Germline CDR1 reads MDHEN; CDR2 reads SYDVKM. The CDR3 consists of 14 residues. Deletions cut 6 bases from V and 1 base from J, with 12 bases between.